The 9 T cell receptor beta chains presented below share a single source sample, sequenced in a study of T cells after posttransplantation cyclophosphamide. Using immunoSEQ multiplex PCR, the repertoire was profiled, and TCRdb retains in-frame clones only, with some absent. The sample has under 20,000 clones; approximately 74% are singletons. Cyclophosphamide on days +3 and +4 followed busulfan-fludarabine conditioning and a marrow graft. Source: PBMCs, taken after an allogeneic stem cell transplant with post-transplant cyclophosphamide. All receptors come from a male patient in his thirties who received an allogeneic stem cell transplant from a related donor, was CMV-positive, and had acute GVHD only. Some T cells may originate from the graft donor.

This chain connects TRBV5-1 to TRBJ1-2; the match to TRBD1 covers 8 bases. Germline loops: CDR1 SGHRS, CDR2 YFSETQ. The CDR3 covers 15 residues. Unmatched junction bases numbered 8, after V lost 7 bases and J lost 0 bases. The CDR3 coding sequence is TGCGCCAGCCGTCCCCAGACAGGGGCTAACTATGGCTACACCTTC. Translation: CASRPQTGANYGYTF.

This clone came up once. The gene calls are TRBV9 and TRBJ2-1; D is possibly TRBD2 (7 bases). Germline CDR1 reads SGDLS; CDR2 reads YYNGEE. Trimming removed 5 bases from V and 3 bases from J, with 15 bases in between. The CDR3 extends over 15 amino acids. CDR3 DNA sequence: TGTGCCAGCAGTCTGGGGGGGGGCCACTACAATGAGCAGTTCTTC. Translating gives CASSLGGGHYNEQFF.

The rearrangement joins TRBV18 to TRBJ2-1; no reliable D call. The CDR3 runs 11 residues. CDR1 is KGHSH and CDR2 is LQKENI in the germline V gene. Between the trimmed V and J ends, which lost 4 bases and 8 bases, there was a span of 6 bases. The CDR3 is CASSLLYEQFF. For the CDR3, the DNA is TGTGCCAGCTCACTCTTATATGAGCAGTTCTTC.

V and J are TRBV5-6 and TRBJ2-1, with TRBD2 matching 8 bases. This CDR3 is built from 15 residues. V was pared by 4 bases and J by 8 bases, with 11 bases of the junction left unmatched. CDR1 is SGHDT and CDR2 is YYEEEE in the germline V gene. The CDR3 DNA reads as TGTGCCAGCAGCGCCGAGGCCGGGGGGGCAGATGAGCAGTTCTTC. Amino acids: CASSAEAGGADEQFF.

The chain carries TRBV19 and TRBJ1-4, with 8 nucleotides matching TRBD1. J lost 4 bases, V lost 3 bases, and 7 bases had no gene match. Looked up from germline, CDR1 is LNHDA and CDR2 is SQIVND (reference sequence). CDR3 length: 16 residues. The CDR3 DNA sequence: TGTGCCAGTAGTATGGCGGCAGGGGGCCTTAATGAAAAACTGTTTTTT. Protein sequence: CASSMAAGGLNEKLFF.

The genes are TRBV7-3 and TRBJ2-2; 7 nucleotides align to TRBD2. Germline CDR1 reads SGHTA; CDR2 reads FQGTGA. V gave up 5 bases and J gave up 6 bases; unmatched junction bases: 12. The CDR3 runs 16 residues. CDR3 nucleotide sequence: TGTGCCAGCAGCCCTGGGCTCGGACTAGTCGCCGGGGAGCTGTTTTTT. Residues: CASSPGLGLVAGELFF.

V and J are TRBV27 and TRBJ1-5, with unresolved D. Germline V gene data show CDR1 as MNHEY and CDR2 as SMNVEV (reference sequence). The CDR3 sequence is 13 residues long. The ends were cut back, 4 bases at V and 3 bases at J, with 7 bases in the middle. The CDR3 DNA is TGTGCCAGCAGTTGGCAGTACAATCAGCCCCAGCATTTT. Translated: CASSWQYNQPQHF.

This rearrangement joins TRBV4-1 to TRBJ1-2; 8 positions match TRBD1. The V segment lost 2 bases and the J segment 4 bases; nucleotides outside the gene matches: 12. The V gene's germline CDR1 is MGHRA and CDR2 YSYEKL. The CDR3 spans 17 residues. The CDR3 nucleotides are TGCGCCAGCAGCCAACCCGGACAGGGCCCTACCCGCTATGGCTACACCTTC. It codes for CASSQPGQGPTRYGYTF.

This chain links TRBV27 with TRBJ2-7; TRBD1 is a possible D gene (5 bases). The CDR3 loop spans 13 amino acids. With 6 bases removed from V and 2 bases from J, the gap between germline ends came to 11 bases. Germline CDR1 is MNHEY and CDR2 is SMNVEV (reference sequence). CDR3: CASSPGPPYEQYF. The CDR3 bases are TGTGCCAGCAGCCCAGGGCCCCCCTACGAGCAGTACTTC.